This TCR beta chain was found in a study of tumor and adjacent non-tumor tissue in lung cancer. The template was RNA from unsorted bulk tissue. A remark on this clonotype: This may be a read error, as it is one base from a much larger clone.

The CDR3 runs to 15 residues. Germline V CDR1 and CDR2: MNHNS, SASEGT. A modified ARM-PCR protocol with three rounds of nested PCR amplified TCRbeta. TCRdb processed the multiplex PCR reads anew with MiXCR; each CDR3 protein has one entry. This repertoire shows more than 85,000 distinct CDR3 sequences, 75% found once; its top ten account for 37%. The rearrangement joins TRBV6-1 to TRBJ2-2; 8 bases fit TRBD1. Specimen: lung tumor tissue. The receptor comes from an older woman with non-small cell lung cancer. This CDR3 is CASRGQGRNTGEPFF. DNA for the CDR3: TGTGCCAGCAGAGGACAGGGCCGGAACACCGGGGAGCCGTTTTTT.